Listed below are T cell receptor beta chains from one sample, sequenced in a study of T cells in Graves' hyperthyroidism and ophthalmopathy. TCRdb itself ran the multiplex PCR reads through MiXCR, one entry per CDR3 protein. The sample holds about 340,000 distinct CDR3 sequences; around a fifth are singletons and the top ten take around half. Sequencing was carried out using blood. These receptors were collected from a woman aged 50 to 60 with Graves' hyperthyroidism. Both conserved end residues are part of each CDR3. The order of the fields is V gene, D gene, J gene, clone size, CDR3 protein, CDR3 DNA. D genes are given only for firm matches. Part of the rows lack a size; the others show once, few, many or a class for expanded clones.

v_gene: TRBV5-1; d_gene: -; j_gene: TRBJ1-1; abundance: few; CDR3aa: CASSLEGGYTEAFF; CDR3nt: TGCGCCAGCAGCTTGGAGGGAGGGTACACTGAAGCTTTCTTT
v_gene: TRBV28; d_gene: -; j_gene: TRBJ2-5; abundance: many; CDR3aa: CASRFDRSQETQYF; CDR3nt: TGTGCCAGCAGATTCGACAGGTCCCAAGAGACCCAGTACTTC
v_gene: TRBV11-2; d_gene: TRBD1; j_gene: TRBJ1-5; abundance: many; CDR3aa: CASSSGQGGNQPQHF; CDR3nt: TGTGCCAGCAGCTCGGGACAGGGGGGGAATCAGCCCCAGCATTTT
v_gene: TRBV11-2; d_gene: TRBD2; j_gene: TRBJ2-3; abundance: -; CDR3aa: CASSQTAGLAGSTDTQYF; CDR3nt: TGTGCCAGCAGCCAGACAGCCGGACTAGCGGGGTCCACAGATACGCAGTATTTT
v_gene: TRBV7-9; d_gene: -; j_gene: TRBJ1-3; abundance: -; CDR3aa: CASSLSRLNTIYF; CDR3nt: TGTGCCAGCAGCTTATCCAGGCTAAACACCATATATTTT
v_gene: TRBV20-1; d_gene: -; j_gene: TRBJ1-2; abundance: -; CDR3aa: CSTISGTDYGYTF; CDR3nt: TGCAGCACAATCTCCGGGACTGATTATGGCTACACCTTC
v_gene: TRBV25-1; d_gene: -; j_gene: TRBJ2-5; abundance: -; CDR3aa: CASSEPPSGVRDETQYF; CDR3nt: TGTGCCAGCAGTGAACCCCCCTCCGGCGTTCGAGATGAGACCCAGTACTTC
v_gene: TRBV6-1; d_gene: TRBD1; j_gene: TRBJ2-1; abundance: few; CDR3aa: CATQGGFYNEQFF; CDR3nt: TGTGCCACCCAAGGGGGCTTTTACAATGAGCAGTTCTTC
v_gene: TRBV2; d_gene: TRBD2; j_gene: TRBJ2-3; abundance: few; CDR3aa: CASGRENTDTQYF; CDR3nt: TGTGCCAGCGGGAGGGAGAACACAGATACGCAGTATTTT
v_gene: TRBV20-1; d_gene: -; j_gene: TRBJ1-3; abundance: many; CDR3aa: CSARSWQDLNTIYF; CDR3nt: TGCAGTGCTAGAAGTTGGCAGGATCTGAACACCATATATTTT
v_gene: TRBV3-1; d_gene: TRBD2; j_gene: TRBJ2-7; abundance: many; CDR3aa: CASSQGGGIAGAEQYF; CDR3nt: TGTGCCAGCAGCCAAGGAGGTGGGATAGCGGGAGCCGAGCAGTACTTC
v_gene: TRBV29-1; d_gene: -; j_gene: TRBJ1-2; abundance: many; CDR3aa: CSVGRQGTLGGYTF; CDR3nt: TGCAGCGTTGGCCGCCAAGGGACCCTAGGAGGCTACACCTTC
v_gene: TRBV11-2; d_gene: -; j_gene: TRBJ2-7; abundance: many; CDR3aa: CASREVRNYEQYF; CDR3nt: TGTGCCAGCAGAGAGGTCCGAAATTACGAGCAGTACTTC